This TCR beta chain was obtained from a study of CD8+CD57+ T cells in acquired aplastic anemia. Study-wide context: The mean DNA yield obtained from sorted CD4+ and CD8+ cells came to roughly 3 ug.

TCR beta VDJ combinations and CDR3 sequences were profiled from genomic DNA. MiXCR, applied by TCRdb to the reads, yields one record per CDR3 protein. This table holds around 200,000 distinct CDR3 sequences, less than 65% found once. Trimming cost V 5 bases and J 3 bases, with 10 bases left between them. Germline V CDR1 and CDR2: SGHTA, FQGNSA. The CDR3 length is 13 residues. Patients chosen for sequencing had shown CD8+CD57+ cell expansion by flow cytometry. Each patient had severe acquired aplastic anemia. When blood sampling took place, the patients had received no therapy. The rearrangement joins TRBV7-2 to TRBJ2-5; possibly TRBD2 for D (5 bases). The sequenced material came from sorted CD4+, CD8+, or CD8+CD57+ T cells (not recorded which) from PBMCs. The sequence derives from a human donor with aplastic anemia. CDR3 coding DNA: TGTGCCAGCAGCCGCGGGCGGAAAGAGACCCAGTACTTC. Translation gives CASSRGRKETQYF.